This record looks at one T cell receptor (beta chain) sequence and its context. The missing CDR3 end, 3 residues past where the read stops, is filled in from the germline J gene. Sequencing was performed with immunoSEQ multiplex PCR; in TCRdb, only in-frame clones are kept and a portion is missing. The specimen's table records around 35,000 clones. The CDR3 has 14 residues. Trimming removed 3 bases at V and 4 bases at J, with 12 bases between. Germline assignment: CDR1 DFQATT and CDR2 SNEGSKA (reference sequence). These data come from a study of T cells in women clearing cervical HPV infection. Study summary: Case blood was drawn a median about 150 days after lesion detection.

The TCR sequence derives from a woman aged 18-69 years with a cervical HPV16 infection that either progressed to CIN3+ or cleared (not recorded which). The sequencing sample was made of blood buffy coat. The chain couples TRBV20-1 to TRBJ2-2; maybe TRBD2 (6 bases). Here the CDR3 reads CSARRDLGTGELFF. CDR3 bases read: TGCAGTGCTAGGAGGGACTTAGGCACCGGGGAG.